The present T cell receptor (beta chain) was sequenced within a study of vaccination and CD4 T cells after COVID-19. In the study overall: Convalescent donors were composed of six males and four females, of whom two were Hispanic.

Treatment specified: 10-day PBMC culture with coronavirus spike peptide pools or control peptides (ViraFEST assay). Fewer than 2.5 million PBMCs went into each well for culture with roughly 10 IU/ml IL-2 and around 10 ug/ml peptide pools. Regarding this clonotype: As yet, its antigen is unknown.

Sequencing of the DNA from cultured CD4+ T cells was carried out with the Oncomine TCR Beta short-read assay. TCRdb redid the calling of the PCR reads with MiXCR, one entry per CDR3 protein. There are 15,000 to 20,000 distinct CDR3 sequences in the sample; roughly 56% occur only once, and 15% to 20% lies in the top ten. Germline V lookup: CDR1 SGHNT, CDR2 YYREEE (reference sequence). Trimming took 2 bases from V and 2 from J, leaving 7 bases between them. The length of the CDR3 is 13 residues. The chain links TRBV5-4 to TRBJ2-5; D remains unclear. The clonotype originates from a human donor who had recovered from COVID-19. Sequencing input: CD4+ T cells from blood, cultured in vitro. The CDR3 is CASSFGSQETQYF. In DNA, the CDR3 is TGTGCCAGCAGCTTCGGCAGTCAAGAGACCCAGTACTTC.